This T cell receptor (beta chain) was observed in a study of CD4+ T cells in melanoma. The germline V and J ends were trimmed by 4 bases and 1 base, with 13 bases remaining between them. The CDR3 spans 15 residues. Per germline, CDR1 SGHTS and CDR2 YDEGEE. Findings of the study overall: In melanoma, neoantigen-specific CD4+ T cells reportedly differed in differentiation state. CD8+ T cell, macrophage and B cell function reportedly correlated with neoantigen-specific CD4+ T cells.

Clones were read by immunoSEQ multiplex PCR, and TCRdb kept only the in-frame ones, dropping some. The sample records about 140,000 clones, 92% being singletons. As for this clone: What it binds is not known.

The chain links TRBV5-8 to TRBJ2-3; possible D gene TRBD1, 6 bases. This sequence was found in a human donor with melanoma. CDR3 loop: CASSPGHLRTDTQYF. The DNA of the CDR3 is TGTGCCAGCAGCCCGGGACACCTACGCACAGATACGCAGTATTTT.